These 2 T cell receptor beta chains were all obtained from the same sample, sequenced in a study of identical twins. TCRdb ran MiXCR on the 5' RACE reads and lists one entry per CDR3 protein. The sample shows roughly 690,000 distinct CDR3 sequences, about 20% of them seen only once. A further study also used this sample, focusing on T cells expressing NK-cell markers.

Sequenced sample: PBMCs. Every receptor here comes from a woman younger than 35 in good health.

There are a few counts of this clonotype. The chain has TRBV10-3 and TRBJ2-2; D unresolved. The CDR3 is 15 residues long. The ends were cut back, 0 bases at V and 4 bases at J, with 9 bases in the middle. Per the germline V gene, CDR1 is ENHRY and CDR2 is SYGVKD. CDR3 residues: CAISESYGTTGELFF. The DNA of the CDR3 is TGTGCCATCAGTGAGTCGTACGGTACCACCGGGGAGCTGTTTTTT.

This clonotype was observed a handful of times. J is TRBJ2-1 and V is TRBV20-1; tentatively, D is TRBD1 or TRBD2 (7 bases each). Germline assignment: CDR1 DFQATT and CDR2 SNEGSKA (reference sequence). V gave up 3 bases and J gave up 15 bases, with 18 bases separating them. CDR3 length: 12 residues. CDR3 residues: CSASRGPGGTFF. DNA of the CDR3: TGCAGTGCTAGTAGGGGGCCGGGGGGAACGTTCTTC.